This T cell receptor (beta chain) was sequenced during a study of response to subunit inactivated influenza vaccine (dated by TCRdb to 2016 to 2019). For the wider study: The study used deep quantitative T cell receptor repertoire profiling to track responses to a trivalent subunit inactivated influenza vaccine. On the study overall, not on this receptor specifically: The authors suggested that each seasonal influenza vaccination may recruit only a limited number of new T cells.

Library generation was performed with RT-PCR. Sequencing was carried out with an Illumina HiSeq 2500. TCRdb's own reprocessing of the public reads used fastp at Q25 and MiXCR and kept productive beta chains. Here each entry gathers all rows of one CDR3 protein and keeps the most common genes and DNA. This sample comprises around 760,000 distinct CDR3 sequences, approximately 15% of them detected only once. Jointly, the top ten make up approximately 6.5% of the sample. The germline V gene yields MRHNA for CDR1 and SNTAGT for CDR2. The junction carries 9 bases between V and J, which are trimmed by 4 bases and 5 bases respectively. From cysteine to phenylalanine, the CDR3 is 12 amino acids long. Of the read, only the CDR3 DNA is kept; its 36 bases are in frame from base 1. The table lists this clonotype with a few counts. This receptor's antigen is unknown. Nothing much larger sits one base from this clone, and base qualities are not available.

The material sequenced was PBMCs from blood, taken approximately 15 days before vaccination. This sequence uses TRBV6-4 and TRBJ2-7; the D gene assignment is ambiguous. This sequence was found in a man aged 50-60 years who received an inactivated influenza vaccine. Donor details come from another sample of the same person, matched by shared clones. The sequence in DNA is TGTGCCAGCAGTGCAAGACCAGACGAGCAGTACTTC. It is translated as CASSARPDEQYF.